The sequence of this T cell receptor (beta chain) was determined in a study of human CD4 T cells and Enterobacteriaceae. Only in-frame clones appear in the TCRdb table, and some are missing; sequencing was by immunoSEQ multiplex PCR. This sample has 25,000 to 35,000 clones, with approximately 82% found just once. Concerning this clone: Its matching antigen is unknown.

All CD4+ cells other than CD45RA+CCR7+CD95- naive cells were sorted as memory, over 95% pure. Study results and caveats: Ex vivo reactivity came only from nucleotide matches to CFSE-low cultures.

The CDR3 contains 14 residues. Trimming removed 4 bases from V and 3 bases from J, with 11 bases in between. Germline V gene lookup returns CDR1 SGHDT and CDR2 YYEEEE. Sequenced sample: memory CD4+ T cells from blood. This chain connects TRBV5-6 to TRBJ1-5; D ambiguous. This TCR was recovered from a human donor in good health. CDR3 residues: CASSQGLDNQPQHF. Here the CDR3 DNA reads TGTGCCAGCAGCCAAGGGTTGGACAATCAGCCCCAGCATTTT.